A single sample gave rise to the 15 T cell receptor beta chains below, sequenced in a study of shared clonotypes between healthy human individuals. TCRdb's table, derived via immunoSEQ multiplex PCR, lists solely in-frame clones and lacks some. The top ten clones hold 13% of a sample with roughly 500,000 clones, 70% to 80% of them seen once. Sample: PBMCs. Source of these receptors: a woman in her thirties or forties in good health. Some clones in this sample may be carry-over from other donors' samples.

This clone was detected only a few times. This chain connects TRBV28 to TRBJ1-2; D gene ambiguous. V lost 6 bases to trimming and J lost 3 bases, with 8 bases between them. The CDR3 spans 12 residues. Germline CDR1 MDHEN, CDR2 SYDVKM. In DNA form, the CDR3 reads TGTGCCAGCAGAAGACTGGACTATGGCTACACCTTC. Translation: CASRRLDYGYTF.

The chain carries TRBV5-4 and TRBJ2-2, with TRBD2 identical over 16 bases. Per germline, CDR1 SGHNT and CDR2 YYREEE (reference sequence). The length of the CDR3 is 17 residues. The V segment lost 0 bases and the J segment 6 bases; nucleotides outside the gene matches: 2. The CDR3 nucleotides read TGTGCCAGCAGCTTGGAAGGGACTAGCGGGAGGGCCGGGGAGCTGTTTTTT. Residues: CASSLEGTSGRAGELFF.

A few counts support this clone. The V call is TRBV2, the J call TRBJ2-1, with D possibly being TRBD2 (5 bases). The germline V and J ends were trimmed by 1 base and 0 bases, with 10 bases remaining between them. The length of the CDR3 is 16 residues. From germline, CDR1 is SNHLY and CDR2 FYNNEI. This CDR3 reads CASSEGGPYSYNEQFF. The CDR3 nucleotides read TGTGCCAGCAGTGAAGGAGGGCCTTACTCCTACAATGAGCAGTTCTTC.

The V and J genes are TRBV2 and TRBJ2-1; 11 bases align to TRBD2. The germline gives CDR1 SNHLY, CDR2 FYNNEI. The V and J ends lost 6 bases and 4 bases, in that order; junction bases with no gene match: 5. This CDR3 comprises 15 residues. The CDR3 sequence is CASRRLAGLYNEQFF. DNA of the CDR3: TGTGCCAGCAGGAGACTAGCGGGACTATACAATGAGCAGTTCTTC.

The rearrangement links TRBV5-1 to TRBJ2-1; D is tentatively TRBD1 or TRBD2 (5 bases each). From germline, CDR1 is SGHRS and CDR2 YFSETQ. Trimming removed 1 base at V and 2 bases at J, with 19 bases between. This CDR3 region has 18 residues. CDR3 region: CASSLPLTRDHPYNEQFF. The CDR3 region has the DNA TGCGCCAGCAGCTTGCCGCTAACTAGGGACCACCCCTACAATGAGCAGTTCTTC.

The V gene is TRBV9, the J gene TRBJ1-1; the D is unclear. Germline V lookup: CDR1 SGDLS, CDR2 YYNGEE. V was clipped by 0 bases and J by 2 bases, with 11 bases between them. The CDR3 is made up of 15 amino acids. CDR3 protein: CASSVDQGLNTEAFF. For the CDR3, the DNA is TGTGCCAGCAGCGTAGACCAAGGGCTAAACACTGAAGCTTTCTTT.

The gene calls are TRBV6-5 and TRBJ2-7, with 7 bases fitting TRBD1. With V trimmed by 5 bases and J by 2 bases, 3 bases remained unmatched. Germline values: CDR1 MNHEY, CDR2 SVGAGI. The CDR3 totals 13 residues. CDR3 protein: CASSRQGTYEQYF. The CDR3 region has the DNA TGTGCCAGCAGTCGACAGGGTACCTACGAGCAGTACTTC.

This clone turned up a few times. J is TRBJ2-1 and V is TRBV27; the match to TRBD1 covers 9 bases. The trim removed 3 bases at V and 0 bases at J, leaving 0 bases unmatched. This CDR3 region has 15 residues. Germline CDR1 MNHEY, CDR2 SMNVEV (reference sequence). The chain's CDR3 is CASSLGQGSYNEQFF. DNA of the CDR3: TGTGCCAGCAGTTTGGGACAGGGCTCCTACAATGAGCAGTTCTTC.

The chain is built from TRBV27 and TRBJ2-1; possible D gene TRBD1, 5 bases. The CDR3 runs 15 residues. V lost 6 bases and J 0 bases, leaving 12 bases between the germline ends. Germline CDR1 is MNHEY and CDR2 is SMNVEV (reference sequence). In DNA, the CDR3 is TGTGCCAGCAGGAAGGGGCAGGCCTCCTACAATGAGCAGTTCTTC. As protein: CASRKGQASYNEQFF.

This clone has only one observation. The CDR3 DNA sequence: TGTGCCAGCAGCCCGACACCTAACTATGGCTACACCTTC. Residues: CASSPTPNYGYTF. This chain connects TRBV7-3 to TRBJ1-2; D gene ambiguous. The CDR3 loop spans 13 amino acids. The V gene's germline CDR1 is SGHTA and CDR2 FQGTGA. Trimming cost V 5 bases and J 0 bases, with 7 bases left between them. Drawing the rest from reference TRBV7-3 and TRBJ1-2, the complete variable domain is GAGVSQTPSNKVTEKGKYVELRCDPISGHTALYWYRQSLGQGPEFLIYFQGTGAADDSGLPNDRFFAVRPEGSVSTLKIQRTERGDSAVYLCASSPTPNYGYTFGSGTRLTVV.

The rearrangement joins TRBV5-6 to TRBJ2-7, with D tentatively TRBD1 (6 bases). The ends were cut back, 0 bases at V and 7 bases at J, with 23 bases in the middle. The CDR3 is 17 amino acids. CDR1 and CDR2 (germline): SGHDT, YYEEEE. CDR3 protein: CASSLGAGGAANGEQYF. The CDR3 DNA is TGTGCCAGCAGCTTGGGGGCTGGGGGCGCCGCAAATGGGGAGCAGTACTTC. Full variable domain (remainder filled in from reference TRBV5-6 and TRBJ2-7): DAGVTQSPTHLIKTRGQQVTLRCSPKSGHDTVSWYQQALGQGPQFIFQYYEEEERQRGNFPDRFSGHQFPNYSSELNVNALLLGDSALYLCASSLGAGGAANGEQYFGPGTRLTVT.

This rearrangement joins TRBV5-5 to TRBJ2-7, with D possibly TRBD2 on 5 matching bases. There are 15 residues in the CDR3. V dropped 0 bases and J dropped 0 bases, with 10 bases sitting between them. Germline values: CDR1 SGHKS, CDR2 YYEKEE (reference sequence). CDR3 amino acids: CASSLAPGSSYEQYF. In DNA form, the CDR3 reads TGTGCCAGCAGCTTGGCGCCGGGGAGCTCCTACGAGCAGTACTTC.

The chain links TRBV6-6 to TRBJ2-2; D gene unclear. The V and J ends lost 0 bases and 7 bases respectively, with 12 bases between them. CDR1 is MNHNY, CDR2 SVGAGI, per germline (reference sequence). The CDR3 totals 15 residues. The CDR3 reads CASSYSRQNHGELFF. DNA for the CDR3: TGTGCCAGCAGTTACTCGAGACAAAACCACGGGGAGCTGTTTTTT.

V gene TRBV28 combines with J gene TRBJ2-5; 8 positions match TRBD1. V was clipped by 5 bases and J by 1 base; unmatched bases: 3. This CDR3 comprises 14 residues. CDR1 and CDR2 (germline): MDHEN, SYDVKM. In DNA form, the CDR3 reads TGTGCCAGCAGTACGACAGGGGTCCAAGAGACCCAGTACTTC. Amino acid sequence: CASSTTGVQETQYF.

The rearrangement links TRBV28 to TRBJ2-1; D gene uncertain. The CDR3 is made up of 12 amino acids. From germline, CDR1 is MDHEN and CDR2 SYDVKM. V was cut by 10 bases and J by 6 bases, with 13 bases left in between. CDR3 loop: CATKGPVNEQFF. The CDR3 coding sequence is TGTGCCACCAAAGGGCCCGTCAATGAGCAGTTCTTC.